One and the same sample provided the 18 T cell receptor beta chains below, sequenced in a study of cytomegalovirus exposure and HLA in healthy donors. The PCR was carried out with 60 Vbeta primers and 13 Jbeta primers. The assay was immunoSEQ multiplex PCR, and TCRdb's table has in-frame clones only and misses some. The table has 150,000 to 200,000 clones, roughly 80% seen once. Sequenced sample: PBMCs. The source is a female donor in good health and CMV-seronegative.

CDR3 nucleotides: TGCGCCAGCAGCCACCCGGACAGGGTGAACACTGAAGCTTTCTTT. Encoded protein: CASSHPDRVNTEAFF. The chain couples TRBV4-1 to TRBJ1-1, with 8 positions matching TRBD1. The V and J ends lost 3 bases and 0 bases, in that order; junction bases with no gene match: 3. CDR1 is MGHRA, CDR2 YSYEKL, per germline. The CDR3 contains 15 residues.

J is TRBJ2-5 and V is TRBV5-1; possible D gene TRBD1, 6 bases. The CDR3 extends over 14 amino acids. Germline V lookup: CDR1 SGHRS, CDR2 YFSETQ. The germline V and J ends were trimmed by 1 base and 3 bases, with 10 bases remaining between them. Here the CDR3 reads CASSLKQGEETQYF. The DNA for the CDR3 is TGCGCCAGCAGCTTGAAACAGGGTGAAGAGACCCAGTACTTC.

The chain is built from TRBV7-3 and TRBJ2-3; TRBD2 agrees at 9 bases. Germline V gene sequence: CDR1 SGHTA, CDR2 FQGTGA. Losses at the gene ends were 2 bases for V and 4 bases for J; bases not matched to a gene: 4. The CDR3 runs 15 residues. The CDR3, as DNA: TGTGCCAGCAGCTTAGGGACTAGCAGTGCAGATACGCAGTATTTT. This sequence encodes CASSLGTSSADTQYF.

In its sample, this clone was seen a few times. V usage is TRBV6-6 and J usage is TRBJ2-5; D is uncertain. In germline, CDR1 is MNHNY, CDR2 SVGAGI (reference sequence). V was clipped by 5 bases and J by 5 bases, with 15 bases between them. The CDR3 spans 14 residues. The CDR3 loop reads CASSPSPRPETQYF. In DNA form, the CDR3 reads TGTGCCAGCAGTCCTTCCCCTAGGCCGGAGACCCAGTACTTC.

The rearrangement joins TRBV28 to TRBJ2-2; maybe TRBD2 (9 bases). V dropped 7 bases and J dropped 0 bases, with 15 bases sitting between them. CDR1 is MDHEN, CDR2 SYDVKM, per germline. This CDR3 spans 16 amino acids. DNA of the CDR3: TGTGCCAGCAACCTAGCGGGACAGGCGAACACCGGGGAGCTGTTTTTT. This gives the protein CASNLAGQANTGELFF. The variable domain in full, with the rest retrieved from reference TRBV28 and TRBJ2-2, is DVKVTQSSRYLVKRTGEKVFLECVQDMDHENMFWYRQDPGLGLRLIYFSYDVKMKEKGDIPEGYSVSREKKERFSLILESASTNQTSMYLCASNLAGQANTGELFFGEGSRLTVL.

DNA of the CDR3: TGTGCCAGCTCACGAGCCAGACAGACCCTGCTTTCCGGGGAGCTGTTTTTT. Its protein product is CASSRARQTLLSGELFF. The chain carries TRBV18 and TRBJ2-2; possible D gene TRBD1, 5 bases. Looked up from germline, CDR1 is KGHSH and CDR2 is LQKENI. Trimming left V 4 bases short and J 6 bases short, with 21 bases between. The CDR3 extends over 17 amino acids.

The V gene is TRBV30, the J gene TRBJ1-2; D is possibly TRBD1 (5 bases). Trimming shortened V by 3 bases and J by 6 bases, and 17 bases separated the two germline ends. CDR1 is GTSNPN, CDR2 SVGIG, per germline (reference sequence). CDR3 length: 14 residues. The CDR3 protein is CAWSVRRGADGYTF. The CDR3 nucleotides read TGTGCCTGGAGCGTACGGAGGGGCGCGGATGGCTACACCTTC.

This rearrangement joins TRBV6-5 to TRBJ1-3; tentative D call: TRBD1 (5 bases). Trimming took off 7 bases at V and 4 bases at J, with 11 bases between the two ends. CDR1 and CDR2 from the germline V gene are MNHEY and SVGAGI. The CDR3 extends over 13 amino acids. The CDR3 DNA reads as TGTGCCAGCATTTCAGGGCTCGGAAACACCATATATTTT. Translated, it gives CASISGLGNTIYF.

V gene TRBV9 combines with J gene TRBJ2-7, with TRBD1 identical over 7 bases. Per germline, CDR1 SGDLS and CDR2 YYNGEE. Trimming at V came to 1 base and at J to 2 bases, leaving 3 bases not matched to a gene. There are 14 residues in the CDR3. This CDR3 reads CASSVLDRTYEQYF. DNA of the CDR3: TGTGCCAGCAGCGTATTGGACAGGACCTACGAGCAGTACTTC.

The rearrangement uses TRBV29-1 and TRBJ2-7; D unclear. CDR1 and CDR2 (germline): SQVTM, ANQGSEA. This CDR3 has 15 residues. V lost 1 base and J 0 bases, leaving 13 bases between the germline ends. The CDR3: CSVEGSGSSSYEQYF. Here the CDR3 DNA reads TGCAGCGTTGAAGGGTCCGGGTCAAGCTCCTACGAGCAGTACTTC.

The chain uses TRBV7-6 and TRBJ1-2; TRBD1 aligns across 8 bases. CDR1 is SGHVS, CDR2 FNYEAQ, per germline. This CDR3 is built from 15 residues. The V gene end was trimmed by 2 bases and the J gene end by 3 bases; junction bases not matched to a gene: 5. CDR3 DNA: TGTGCCAGCAGCTTATCGGACAGGGCGGACTATGGCTACACCTTC. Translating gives CASSLSDRADYGYTF. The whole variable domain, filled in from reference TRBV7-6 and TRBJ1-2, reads GAGVSQSPRYKVTKRGQDVALRCDPISGHVSLYWYRQALGQGPEFLTYFNYEAQQDKSGLPNDRFSAERPEGSISTLTIQRTEQRDSAMYRCASSLSDRADYGYTFGSGTRLTVV.

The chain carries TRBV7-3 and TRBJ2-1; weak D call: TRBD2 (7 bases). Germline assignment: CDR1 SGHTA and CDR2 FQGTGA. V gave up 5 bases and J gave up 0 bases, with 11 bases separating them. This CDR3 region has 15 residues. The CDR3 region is CASSRRGGSYNEQFF. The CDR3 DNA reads TGTGCCAGCAGCCGTAGGGGGGGCTCCTACAATGAGCAGTTCTTC.

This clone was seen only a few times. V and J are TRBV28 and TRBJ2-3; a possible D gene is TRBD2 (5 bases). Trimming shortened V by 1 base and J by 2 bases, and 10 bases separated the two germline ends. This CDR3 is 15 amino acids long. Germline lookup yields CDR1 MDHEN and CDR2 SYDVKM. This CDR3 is CASSLSSRDTDTQYF. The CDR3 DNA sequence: TGTGCCAGCAGTTTATCGAGCCGGGACACAGATACGCAGTATTTT.

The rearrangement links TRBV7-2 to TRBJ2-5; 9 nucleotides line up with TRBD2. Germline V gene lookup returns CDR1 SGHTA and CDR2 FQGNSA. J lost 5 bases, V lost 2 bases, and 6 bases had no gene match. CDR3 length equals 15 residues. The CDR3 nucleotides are TGTGCCAGCAGCTTACGGCGGGAGGGCCGTGAGACCCAGTACTTC. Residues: CASSLRREGRETQYF.

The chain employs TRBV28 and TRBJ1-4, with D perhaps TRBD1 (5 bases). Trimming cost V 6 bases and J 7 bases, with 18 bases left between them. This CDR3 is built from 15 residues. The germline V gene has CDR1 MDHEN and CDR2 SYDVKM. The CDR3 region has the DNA TGTGCCAGCAGAATACCAGGGAGGATTGGTGAAAAACTGTTTTTT. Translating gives CASRIPGRIGEKLFF. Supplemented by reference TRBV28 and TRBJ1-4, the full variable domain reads DVKVTQSSRYLVKRTGEKVFLECVQDMDHENMFWYRQDPGLGLRLIYFSYDVKMKEKGDIPEGYSVSREKKERFSLILESASTNQTSMYLCASRIPGRIGEKLFFGSGTQLSVL.

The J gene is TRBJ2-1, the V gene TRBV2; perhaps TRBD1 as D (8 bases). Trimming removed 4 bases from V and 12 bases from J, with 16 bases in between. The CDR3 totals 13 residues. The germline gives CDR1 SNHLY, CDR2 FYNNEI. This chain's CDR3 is CASSVQGGIGQFF. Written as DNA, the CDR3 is TGTGCCAGCAGTGTACAGGGGGGGATAGGGCAGTTCTTC. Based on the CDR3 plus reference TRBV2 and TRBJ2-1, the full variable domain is EPEVTQTPSHQVTQMGQEVILRCVPISNHLYFYWYRQILGQKVEFLVSFYNNEISEKSEIFDDQFSVERPDGSNFTLKIRSTKLEDSAMYFCASSVQGGIGQFFGPGTRLTVL.

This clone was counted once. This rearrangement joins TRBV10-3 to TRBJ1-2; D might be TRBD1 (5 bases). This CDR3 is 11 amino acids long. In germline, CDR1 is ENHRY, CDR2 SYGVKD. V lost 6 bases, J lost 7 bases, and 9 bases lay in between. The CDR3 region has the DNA TGTGCCATCAGGGAACAGGTTGGCTACACCTTC. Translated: CAIREQVGYTF.

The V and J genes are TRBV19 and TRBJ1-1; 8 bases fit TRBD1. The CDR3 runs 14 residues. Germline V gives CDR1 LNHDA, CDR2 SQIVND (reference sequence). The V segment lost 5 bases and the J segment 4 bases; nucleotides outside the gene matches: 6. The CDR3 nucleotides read TGTGCCAGTAGTGTAGGGACAGGCTCCACTGAAGCTTTCTTT. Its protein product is CASSVGTGSTEAFF.